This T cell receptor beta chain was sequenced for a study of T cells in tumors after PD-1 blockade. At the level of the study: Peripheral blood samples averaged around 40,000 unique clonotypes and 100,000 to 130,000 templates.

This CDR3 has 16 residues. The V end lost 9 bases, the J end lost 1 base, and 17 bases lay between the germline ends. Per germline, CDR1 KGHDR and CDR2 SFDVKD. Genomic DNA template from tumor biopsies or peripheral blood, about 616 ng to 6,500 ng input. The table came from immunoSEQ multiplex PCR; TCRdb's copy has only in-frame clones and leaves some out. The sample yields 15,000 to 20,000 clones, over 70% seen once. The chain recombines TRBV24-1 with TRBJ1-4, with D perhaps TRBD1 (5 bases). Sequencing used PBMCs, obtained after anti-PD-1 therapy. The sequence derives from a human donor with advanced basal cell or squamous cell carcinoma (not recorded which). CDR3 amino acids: CATVGGVGGTNEKLFF. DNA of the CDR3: TGTGCCACCGTAGGAGGGGTGGGTGGAACTAATGAAAAACTGTTTTTT.